The T cell receptor (beta chain) under discussion was sequenced for a study of shared clonotypes between healthy human individuals. Germline CDR1 is SGHTA and CDR2 is FQGNSA. This CDR3 comprises 15 residues. The germline V and J ends were trimmed by 0 bases and 3 bases, with 12 bases remaining between them. Each subset's genomic DNA was shared equally among a number of immunoSEQ plates. Only in-frame clones appear in the TCRdb table, and some are missing; sequencing was by immunoSEQ multiplex PCR. The repertoire holds 900,000 to 1,200,000 clones, with approximately 78% as singletons. V usage is TRBV7-2 and J usage is TRBJ2-7; perhaps TRBD1 as D (5 bases). The TCR was taken from a man aged 18-30 years in good health. Some clones in this sample may be carry-over from other donors' samples. Sequenced sample: memory CD4+ T cells from PBMCs. Subset denoted: CD45RA-negative fraction. The CDR3: CASSLAGDSHYEQYF. CDR3 coding DNA: TGTGCCAGCAGCTTAGCGGGCGACAGCCACTACGAGCAGTACTTC.